These T cell receptor beta chains were read from a single sample in a study of blood T cell repertoires in COVID-19. Profiled with immunoSEQ multiplex PCR; TCRdb holds only in-frame clones, not every one. Altogether just under 20,000 clones are present, roughly 90% being singletons, with the ten largest covering 8.5% to 14%. The sample consisted of peripheral blood. These receptors originate from a human donor in a cohort sampled during active COVID-19. The CDR3 runs from the conserved cysteine through the conserved F or W. Fields, in order: V gene, D gene, J gene, clone size, CDR3 protein, CDR3 DNA. D genes are given only for firm matches. Clone size is given for some rows only: seen once, a few or many times, or a class if the clone is expanded.

TRBV5-1	TRBD1	TRBJ2-1	-	CASSRGQGADEQFF	TGCGCCAGCAGTCGGGGACAGGGGGCCGATGAGCAGTTCTTC
TRBV30	TRBD2	TRBJ2-5	-	CAWSGAGGFQETQYF	TGTGCCTGGAGTGGAGCGGGGGGATTCCAAGAGACCCAGTACTTC
TRBV30	-	TRBJ2-7	-	CASRRVFGTDDYEQYF	TGTGCCTCCAGGAGGGTGTTTGGGACCGATGATTACGAGCAGTACTTC
TRBV19	-	TRBJ2-7	-	CASSLSGGTYEQYF	TGTGCCAGTAGTTTATCGGGCGGGACCTACGAGCAGTACTTC
TRBV11-2	TRBD2	TRBJ2-3	-	CASSRTSGSTDTQYF	TGTGCCAGCAGCCGGACTAGCGGAAGCACAGATACGCAGTATTTT
TRBV4-2	TRBD1	TRBJ1-5	-	CASSQFPQGSNQPQHF	TGTGCCAGCAGCCAATTCCCACAGGGGAGCAATCAGCCCCAGCATTTT
TRBV27	-	TRBJ2-1	-	CASSFSGGGYNEQFF	TGTGCCAGCAGTTTTTCTGGGGGAGGTTACAATGAGCAGTTCTTC
TRBV5-6	-	TRBJ2-5	-	CASSWDTQETQYF	TGTGCCAGCAGCTGGGACACGCAAGAGACCCAGTACTTC
TRBV5-4	-	TRBJ2-3	-	CASSLDRADTQYF	TGTGCCAGCAGCTTGGATCGGGCAGATACGCAGTATTTT
TRBV7-8	-	TRBJ2-3	-	CASSLRVWPPDTQYF	TGTGCCAGCAGCTTACGGGTCTGGCCCCCAGATACGCAGTATTTT
TRBV2	-	TRBJ1-6	-	CASRMTHSYNSPLHF	TGTGCCAGCAGGATGACACACTCCTATAATTCACCCCTCCACTTT
TRBV9	-	TRBJ2-5	-	CASSTRQQETQYF	TGTGCCAGCAGCACCCGACAGCAAGAGACCCAGTACTTC
TRBV5-4	-	TRBJ1-2	-	CASRGASNSYGYTF	TGTGCCAGCCGCGGGGCCAGCAACAGCTATGGCTACACCTTC
TRBV6-5	-	TRBJ1-1	-	CASMGQRPYTEEAFF	TGTGCCAGCATGGGGCAGCGTCCCTACACCGAAGAAGCTTTCTTT
TRBV25-1	TRBD1	TRBJ1-4	-	CASSDRNTGGHNEKLFF	TGTGCCAGCAGTGATCGCAATACAGGGGGACATAATGAAAAACTGTTTTTT
TRBV4-2	TRBD1	TRBJ2-1	-	CASSQGADRTYNEQFF	TGTGCCAGCAGCCAAGGGGCGGACAGGACCTACAATGAGCAGTTCTTC
TRBV30	TRBD1	TRBJ1-6	few	CAWSVPGTGSHSPLHF	TGTGCCTGGAGTGTCCCGGGGACAGGGTCCCATTCACCCCTCCACTTT
TRBV11-2	-	TRBJ2-2	once	CASSLDYRSRLTTGELFF	TGTGCCAGCAGCTTAGATTACAGGTCCAGATTGACAACCGGGGAGCTGTTTTTT
TRBV30	TRBD1	TRBJ2-7	-	CAWNGDRGRKEQYF	TGTGCCTGGAACGGGGACAGGGGGCGCAAGGAGCAGTACTTC
TRBV5-1	TRBD1	TRBJ2-7	-	CASRRETGGEQYF	TGCGCCAGCAGACGTGAGACAGGGGGCGAGCAGTACTTC
TRBV4-2	TRBD2	TRBJ2-3	-	CASSHTGTSGGARWRTDTQYF	TGTGCCAGCAGCCATACAGGGACTAGCGGGGGGGCCCGTTGGCGGACAGATACGCAGTATTTT
TRBV19	-	TRBJ2-1	few	CASQRRGPYNEQFF	TGTGCCAGCCAAAGGCGGGGGCCCTACAATGAGCAGTTCTTC
TRBV10-1	-	TRBJ2-5	-	CASSESSDTAKTQYF	TGCGCCAGCAGTGAGTCGTCGGACACCGCGAAGACCCAGTACTTC
TRBV6-2/TRBV6-3	TRBD1	TRBJ1-1	-	CASSAMTGTWEAFF	TGTGCCAGCAGCGCGATGACAGGGACATGGGAAGCTTTCTTT
TRBV12-5	-	TRBJ1-1	-	CASGGQNEAFF	TGTGCTAGTGGTGGCCAGAATGAAGCTTTCTTT
TRBV5-4	-	TRBJ2-5	-	CASSLEAVETQYF	TGTGCCAGCAGCTTGGAGGCGGTAGAGACCCAGTACTTC
TRBV5-1	-	TRBJ1-2	-	CASSGRRGYGYTF	TGCGCCAGCAGTGGCCGCCGTGGCTATGGCTACACCTTC
TRBV5-1	-	TRBJ1-2	-	CASSEYWDIDYGYTF	TGCGCCAGCAGCGAATACTGGGACATCGACTATGGCTACACCTTC
TRBV10-3	-	TRBJ2-6	-	CAISESGASGANVLTF	TGTGCCATCAGTGAGTCGGGAGCATCTGGGGCCAACGTCCTGACTTTC
TRBV3-1/TRBV3-2	-	TRBJ1-2	-	CASSQVSYYGYTF	TGTGCCAGCAGCCAAGTCAGTTACTATGGCTACACCTTC
TRBV20-1	-	TRBJ2-7	once	CSASSGVGYEQYF	TGCAGTGCTAGTTCCGGGGTTGGGTACGAGCAGTACTTC
TRBV2	TRBD2	TRBJ2-3	-	CASSEAGNLPGGDTQYF	TGTGCCAGCAGTGAAGCGGGTAATCTTCCCGGGGGGGATACGCAGTATTTT
TRBV30	TRBD1	TRBJ1-6	-	CAWSEYPGTGDSPLHF	TGTGCCTGGAGTGAATACCCCGGGACAGGGGATTCACCCCTCCACTTT
TRBV6-5	TRBD1	TRBJ1-5	-	CASSLGGAGQPQHF	TGTGCCAGCAGCCTAGGGGGCGCAGGTCAGCCCCAGCATTTT
TRBV30	-	TRBJ2-2	-	CAWSVLDGELFF	TGTGCCTGGAGTGTACTCGACGGGGAGCTGTTTTTT
TRBV19	-	TRBJ2-5	-	CASSIAGRVSSETQYF	TGTGCCAGTAGTATAGCGGGCAGGGTGAGCTCGGAGACCCAGTACTTC
TRBV9	TRBD1	TRBJ1-1	once	CASSRETGTGDTEAFF	TGTGCCAGCAGCAGGGAGACCGGGACAGGAGACACTGAAGCTTTCTTT
TRBV3-1/TRBV3-2	TRBD1	TRBJ1-3	-	CASSATGAFGNTIYF	TGTGCCAGCAGCGCTACAGGGGCATTTGGAAACACCATATATTTT
TRBV3-1/TRBV3-2	-	TRBJ1-1	-	CASSQEDRNTEAFF	TGTGCCAGCAGCCAAGAAGACAGGAACACTGAAGCTTTCTTT
TRBV6-5	-	TRBJ1-6	-	CASSQSSGYNSPLHF	TGTGCCAGCAGCCAAAGCTCGGGTTATAATTCACCCCTCCACTTT
TRBV7-2	TRBD1	TRBJ2-7	-	CASSLNRGAYEQYF	TGTGCCAGCAGCTTAAACAGGGGCGCCTACGAGCAGTACTTC